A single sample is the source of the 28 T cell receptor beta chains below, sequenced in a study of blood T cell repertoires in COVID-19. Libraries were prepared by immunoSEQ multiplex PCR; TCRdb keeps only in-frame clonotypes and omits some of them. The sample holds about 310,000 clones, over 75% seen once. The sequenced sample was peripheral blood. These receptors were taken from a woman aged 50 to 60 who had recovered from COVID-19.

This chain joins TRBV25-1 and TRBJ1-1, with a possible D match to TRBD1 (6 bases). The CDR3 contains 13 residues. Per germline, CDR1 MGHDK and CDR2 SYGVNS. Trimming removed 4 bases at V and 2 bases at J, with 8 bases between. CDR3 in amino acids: CASSAGHNTEAFF. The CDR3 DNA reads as TGTGCCAGCAGTGCGGGACATAACACTGAAGCTTTCTTT.

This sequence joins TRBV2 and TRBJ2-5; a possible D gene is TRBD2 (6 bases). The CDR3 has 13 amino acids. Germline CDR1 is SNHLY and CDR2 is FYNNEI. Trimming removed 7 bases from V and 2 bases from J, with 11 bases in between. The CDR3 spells CASNRGEQETQYF. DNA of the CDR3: TGTGCCAGCAATCGCGGGGAGCAAGAGACCCAGTACTTC. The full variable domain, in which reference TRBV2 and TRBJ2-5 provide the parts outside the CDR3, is EPEVTQTPSHQVTQMGQEVILRCVPISNHLYFYWYRQILGQKVEFLVSFYNNEISEKSEIFDDQFSVERPDGSNFTLKIRSTKLEDSAMYFCASNRGEQETQYFGPGTRLLVL.

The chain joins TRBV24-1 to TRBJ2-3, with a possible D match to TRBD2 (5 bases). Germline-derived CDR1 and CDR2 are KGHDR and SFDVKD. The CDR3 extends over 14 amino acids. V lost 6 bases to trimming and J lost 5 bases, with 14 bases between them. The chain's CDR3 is CATSHADYGDTQYF. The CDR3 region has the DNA TGTGCCACCAGTCACGCAGACTACGGAGATACGCAGTATTTT.

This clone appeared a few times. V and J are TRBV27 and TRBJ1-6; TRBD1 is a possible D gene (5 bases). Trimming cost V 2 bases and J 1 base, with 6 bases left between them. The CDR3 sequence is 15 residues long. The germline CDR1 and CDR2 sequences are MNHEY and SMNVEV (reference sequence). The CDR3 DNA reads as TGTGCCAGCAGTTTAGGGGCTTCCTATAATTCACCCCTCCACTTT. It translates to CASSLGASYNSPLHF.

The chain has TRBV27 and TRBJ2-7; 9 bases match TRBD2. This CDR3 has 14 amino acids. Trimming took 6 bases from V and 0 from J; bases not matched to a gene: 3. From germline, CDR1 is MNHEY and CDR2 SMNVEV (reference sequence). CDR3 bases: TGTGCCAGCAGAACGCGGGGGGGCTCCTACGAGCAGTACTTC. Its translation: CASRTRGGSYEQYF.

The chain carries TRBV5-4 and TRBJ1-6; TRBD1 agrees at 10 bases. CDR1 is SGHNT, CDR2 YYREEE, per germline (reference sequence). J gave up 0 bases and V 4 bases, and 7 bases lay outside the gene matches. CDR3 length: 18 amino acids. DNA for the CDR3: TGTGCCAGCAGCACCGGACAGGGGGGGATCTCCTATAATTCACCCCTCCACTTT. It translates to CASSTGQGGISYNSPLHF.

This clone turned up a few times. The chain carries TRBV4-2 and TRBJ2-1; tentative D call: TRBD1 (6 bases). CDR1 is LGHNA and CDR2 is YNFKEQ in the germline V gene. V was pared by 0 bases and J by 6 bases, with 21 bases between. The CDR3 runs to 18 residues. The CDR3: CASSQDVQGIGKGNEQFF. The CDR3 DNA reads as TGTGCCAGCAGCCAAGATGTTCAGGGGATAGGGAAGGGCAATGAGCAGTTCTTC.

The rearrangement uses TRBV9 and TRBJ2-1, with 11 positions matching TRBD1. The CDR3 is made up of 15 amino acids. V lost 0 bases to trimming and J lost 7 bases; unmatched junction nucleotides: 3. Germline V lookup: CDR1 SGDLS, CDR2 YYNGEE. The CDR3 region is CASSVAGTGGNEQFF. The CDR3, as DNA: TGTGCCAGCAGCGTAGCCGGGACAGGGGGTAATGAGCAGTTCTTC.

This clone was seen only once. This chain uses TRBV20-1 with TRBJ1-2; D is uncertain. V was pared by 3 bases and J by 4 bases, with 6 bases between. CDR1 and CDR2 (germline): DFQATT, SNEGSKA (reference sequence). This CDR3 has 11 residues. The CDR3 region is CSASQVYGYTF. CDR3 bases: TGCAGTGCTAGCCAGGTCTATGGCTACACCTTC.

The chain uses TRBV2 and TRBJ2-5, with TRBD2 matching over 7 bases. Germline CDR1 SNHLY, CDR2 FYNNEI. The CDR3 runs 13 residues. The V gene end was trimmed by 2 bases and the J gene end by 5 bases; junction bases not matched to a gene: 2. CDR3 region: CASSELAVETQYF. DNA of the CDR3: TGTGCCAGCAGTGAACTAGCGGTCGAGACCCAGTACTTC.

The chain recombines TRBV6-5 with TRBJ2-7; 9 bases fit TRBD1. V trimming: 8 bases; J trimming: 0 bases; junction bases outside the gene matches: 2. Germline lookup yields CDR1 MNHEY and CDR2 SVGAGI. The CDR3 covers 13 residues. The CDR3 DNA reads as TGTGCCAGCGGACAGGGGCCCTCCTACGAGCAGTACTTC. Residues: CASGQGPSYEQYF.

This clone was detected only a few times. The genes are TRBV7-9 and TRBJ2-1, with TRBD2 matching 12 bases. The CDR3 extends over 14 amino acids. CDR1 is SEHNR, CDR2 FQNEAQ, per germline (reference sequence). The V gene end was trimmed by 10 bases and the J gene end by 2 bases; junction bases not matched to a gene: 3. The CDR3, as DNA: TGTGCCACGACTAGCGGGAGAACCTACAATGAGCAGTTCTTC. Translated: CATTSGRTYNEQFF.

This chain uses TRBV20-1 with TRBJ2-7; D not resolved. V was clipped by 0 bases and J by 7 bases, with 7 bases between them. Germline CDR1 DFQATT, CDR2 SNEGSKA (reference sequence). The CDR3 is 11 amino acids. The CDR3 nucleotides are TGCAGTGCTAGAGACCAATTTGAGCAGTACTTC. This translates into CSARDQFEQYF.

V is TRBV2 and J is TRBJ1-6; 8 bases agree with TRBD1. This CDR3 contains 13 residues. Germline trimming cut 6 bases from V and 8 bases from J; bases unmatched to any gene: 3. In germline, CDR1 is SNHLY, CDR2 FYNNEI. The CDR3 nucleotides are TGTGCCAGCAGACCAGGGGGCTATTCACCCCTCCACTTT. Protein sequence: CASRPGGYSPLHF.

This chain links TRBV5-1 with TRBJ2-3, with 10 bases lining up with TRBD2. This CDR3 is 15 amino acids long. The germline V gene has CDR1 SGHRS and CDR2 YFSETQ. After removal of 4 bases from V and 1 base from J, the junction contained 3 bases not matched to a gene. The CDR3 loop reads CASSPGTSGTDTQYF. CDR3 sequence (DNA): TGCGCCAGCAGCCCCGGGACTAGCGGCACAGATACGCAGTATTTT.

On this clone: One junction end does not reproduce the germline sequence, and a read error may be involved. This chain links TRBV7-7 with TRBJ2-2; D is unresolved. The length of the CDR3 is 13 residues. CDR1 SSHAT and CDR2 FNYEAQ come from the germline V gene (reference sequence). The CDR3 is CASSPHYTGELFF. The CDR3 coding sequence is TGTGCTAGCAGCCCCCATTACACCGGGGAGCTGTTTTTT.

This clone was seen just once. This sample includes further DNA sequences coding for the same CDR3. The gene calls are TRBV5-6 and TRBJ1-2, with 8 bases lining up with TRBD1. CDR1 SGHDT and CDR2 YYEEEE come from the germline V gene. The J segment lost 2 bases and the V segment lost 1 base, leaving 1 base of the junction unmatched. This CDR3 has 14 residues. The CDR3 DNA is TGTGCCAGCAGCTTGCGACAGGGGAACTATGGCTACACCTTC. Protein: CASSLRQGNYGYTF.

The CDR3 bases are TGTGCCACCAGACGGGGCGGGAACAATGAGCAGTTCTTC. Translating it yields CATRRGGNNEQFF. This sequence joins TRBV24-1 and TRBJ2-1; the D gene is possibly TRBD2 (6 bases). The CDR3 loop spans 13 amino acids. CDR1 KGHDR and CDR2 SFDVKD come from the germline V gene. V lost 7 bases and J lost 5, with 11 bases in between.

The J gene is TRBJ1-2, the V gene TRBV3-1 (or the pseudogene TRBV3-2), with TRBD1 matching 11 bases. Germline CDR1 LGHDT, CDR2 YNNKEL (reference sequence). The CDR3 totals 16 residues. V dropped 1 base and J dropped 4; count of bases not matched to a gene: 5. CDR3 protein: CASSQGGQGGSYGYTF. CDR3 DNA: TGTGCCAGCAGCCAAGGGGGACAGGGGGGTAGCTATGGCTACACCTTC.

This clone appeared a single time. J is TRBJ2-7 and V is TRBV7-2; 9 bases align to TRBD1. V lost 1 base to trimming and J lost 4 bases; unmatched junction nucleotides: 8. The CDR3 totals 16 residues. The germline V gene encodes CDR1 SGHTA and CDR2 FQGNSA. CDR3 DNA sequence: TGTGCCAGCAGCTTAGGGCGGGACAGGGCGTTGTACGAGCAGTACTTC. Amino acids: CASSLGRDRALYEQYF.

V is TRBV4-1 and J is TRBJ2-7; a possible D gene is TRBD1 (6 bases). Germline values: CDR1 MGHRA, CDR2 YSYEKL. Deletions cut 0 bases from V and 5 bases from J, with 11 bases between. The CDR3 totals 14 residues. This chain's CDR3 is CASSQDAGENEQYF. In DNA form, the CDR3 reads TGCGCCAGCAGCCAAGACGCAGGGGAGAACGAGCAGTACTTC.

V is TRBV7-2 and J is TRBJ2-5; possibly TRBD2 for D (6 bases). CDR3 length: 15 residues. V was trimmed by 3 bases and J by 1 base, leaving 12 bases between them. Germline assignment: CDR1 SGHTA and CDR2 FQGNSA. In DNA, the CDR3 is TGTGCCAGCAGCTTGGTAGCGGTGTCCCAAGAGACCCAGTACTTC. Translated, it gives CASSLVAVSQETQYF.

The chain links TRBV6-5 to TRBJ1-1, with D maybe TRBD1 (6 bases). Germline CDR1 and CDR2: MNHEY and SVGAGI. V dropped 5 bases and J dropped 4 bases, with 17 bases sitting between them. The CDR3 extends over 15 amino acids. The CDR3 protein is CASSPPYRAGTEAFF. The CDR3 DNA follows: TGTGCCAGCAGTCCACCTTACAGGGCGGGCACTGAAGCTTTCTTT.

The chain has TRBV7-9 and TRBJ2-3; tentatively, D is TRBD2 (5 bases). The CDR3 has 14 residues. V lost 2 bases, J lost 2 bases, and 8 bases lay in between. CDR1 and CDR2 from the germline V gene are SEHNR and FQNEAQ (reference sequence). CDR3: CASSLSGYTDTQYF. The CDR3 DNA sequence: TGTGCCAGCAGCTTAAGCGGTTACACAGATACGCAGTATTTT.

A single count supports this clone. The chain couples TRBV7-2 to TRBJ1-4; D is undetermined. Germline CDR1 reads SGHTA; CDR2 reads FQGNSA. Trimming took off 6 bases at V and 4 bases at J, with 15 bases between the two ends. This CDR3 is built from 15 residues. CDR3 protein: CASSTGTSINEKLFF. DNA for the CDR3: TGTGCCAGCAGTACCGGTACTTCCATTAATGAAAAACTGTTTTTT.

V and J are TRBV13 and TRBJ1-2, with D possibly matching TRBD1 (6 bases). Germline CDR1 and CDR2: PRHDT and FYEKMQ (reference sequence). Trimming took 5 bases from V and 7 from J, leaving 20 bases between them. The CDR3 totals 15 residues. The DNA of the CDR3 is TGTGCCAGCAGCCTCAAACAGGGTGTGATAAGTGGCTACACCTTC. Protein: CASSLKQGVISGYTF. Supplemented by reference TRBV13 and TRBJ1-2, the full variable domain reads AAGVIQSPRHLIKEKRETATLKCYPIPRHDTVYWYQQGPGQDPQFLISFYEKMQSDKGSIPDRFSAQQFSDYHSELNMSSLELGDSALYFCASSLKQGVISGYTFGSGTRLTVV.

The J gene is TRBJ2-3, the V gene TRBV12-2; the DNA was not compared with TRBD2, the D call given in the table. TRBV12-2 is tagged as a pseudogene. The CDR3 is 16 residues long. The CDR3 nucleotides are TGTGCAAGTCGCTTAGCGGGGGGATCTCACACAGATACGCAGTATTTT. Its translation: CASRLAGGSHTDTQYF.

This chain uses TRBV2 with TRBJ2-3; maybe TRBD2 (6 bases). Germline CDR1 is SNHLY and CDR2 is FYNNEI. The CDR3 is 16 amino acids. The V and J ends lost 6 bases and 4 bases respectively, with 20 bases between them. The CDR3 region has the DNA TGTGCCAGCAGCGTATTCGGGACTGACGTCCCAGATACGCAGTATTTT. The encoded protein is CASSVFGTDVPDTQYF.